This is a list of T cell receptor beta chains from one sample in a study of CD8 T cells in Susac syndrome. Via MiXCR, TCRdb re-called the immunoSEQ multiplex PCR reads, giving one row per CDR3 protein. Of roughly 200,000 distinct CDR3 sequences in the sample, 85% to 95% were seen once. The sample was CD4+ T cells from PBMCs. Receptors were obtained from a human donor with Susac syndrome. The CDR3 runs from the conserved cysteine through the conserved F or W. Each record gives: J gene, D gene, clone size, V gene, CDR3 DNA, CDR3 protein. The D gene is left open where the match is weak. Some rows mark clone size as missing; the rest say once, few, many or name a class of expanded clone.

TRBJ2-1 | . | . | TRBV5-4 | TGTGCCAGCAGGGGAGGGGGGAGCTCCTACAATGAGCAGTTCTTC | CASRGGGSSYNEQFF
TRBJ2-7 | . | . | TRBV9 | TGTGCCAGCAGCCGGAATCCCTACGAGCAGTACTTC | CASSRNPYEQYF
TRBJ2-1 | . | few | TRBV3-1 | TGTGCCAGCAGCCAAGGGAGGGAGCAGTTCTTC | CASSQGREQFF
TRBJ2-2 | . | once | TRBV9 | TGTGCCAGCAGCGTTGAAGGGGGGGCCGGTATCGGGGAGCTGTTTTTT | CASSVEGGAGIGELFF
TRBJ1-1 | . | . | TRBV2 | TGTGCCAGCAGTGAAAGGGAGGGAAGGACTGAAGCTTTCTTT | CASSEREGRTEAFF
TRBJ2-7 | TRBD1 | . | TRBV10-3 | TGTGCCATCACCTCGGGACAGCTCTACGAGCAGTACTTC | CAITSGQLYEQYF
TRBJ2-1 | TRBD2 | . | TRBV20-1 | TGCAGTGCTATGGGACTAGCGGGGGGCCTGTACAATGAGCAGTTCTTC | CSAMGLAGGLYNEQFF
TRBJ1-2 | . | . | TRBV29-1 | TGCAGCGTTCCGGGACATTATGGCTACACCTTC | CSVPGHYGYTF
TRBJ2-7 | . | . | TRBV6-5 | TGTGCCAGCAGCCCAGCAGGTGGTTTTTTGGACGAGCAGTACTTC | CASSPAGGFLDEQYF
TRBJ1-5 | TRBD1 | . | TRBV6-1 | TGTGCCAGCAGTTCAGGACAGGTCAGCAATCAGCCCCAGCATTTT | CASSSGQVSNQPQHF
TRBJ2-2 | . | . | TRBV25-1 | TGTGCCAGCAGTGAGGACACCGGGGAGCTGTTTTTT | CASSEDTGELFF
TRBJ1-6 | . | once | TRBV4-1 | TGCGCCAGCAGCCAGGACCAGGGGTCCCTTTGGAATTCACCCCTCCACTTT | CASSQDQGSLWNSPLHF
TRBJ2-5 | TRBD2 | . | TRBV9 | TGTGCCAGCAGCGTAGCGGCGACTAGCGGGGGTGAGACCCAGTACTTC | CASSVAATSGGETQYF
TRBJ2-7 | . | . | TRBV10-2 | TGCGCCAGCAGAGCCGACAAATACGAGCAGTACTTC | CASRADKYEQYF
TRBJ1-2 | . | . | TRBV30 | TGTGCCTGGAGCTTGGGGGACTATGGCTACACCTTC | CAWSLGDYGYTF
TRBJ2-3 | . | . | TRBV24-1 | TGTGCCACCAGTGATCGAGCCCCCGGGACCCTCACAGATACGCAGTATTTT | CATSDRAPGTLTDTQYF
TRBJ2-3 | . | . | TRBV29-1 | TGCAGCGTTGAAGGCCGTCTCGGGGGCACAGATACGCAGTATTTT | CSVEGRLGGTDTQYF
TRBJ2-2 | . | . | TRBV14 | TGTGCCAGCAGCCAAGTGAGAACGTTGAACACCGGGGAGCTGTTTTTT | CASSQVRTLNTGELFF
TRBJ1-5 | TRBD1 | . | TRBV30 | TGTGCCGCCGGGACAGGGTCGCTGGGTCAGCCCCAGCATTTT | CAAGTGSLGQPQHF
TRBJ1-1 | TRBD1 | . | TRBV4-1 | TGCGCCAGCAGCTCCCACAGGGGGACTGAAGCTTTCTTT | CASSSHRGTEAFF
TRBJ1-3 | . | . | TRBV29-1 | TGCAGCGTTGGGCTGGGGGCTGGAAACACCATATATTTT | CSVGLGAGNTIYF
TRBJ2-2 | . | . | TRBV20-1 | TGCAGTGCCGTATTGGTGGGGGCGCCCGGGGAGCTGTTTTTT | CSAVLVGAPGELFF
TRBJ1-1 | . | . | TRBV5-8 | TGTGCCAGCAGCTGGGGGGGAAACACTGAAGCTTTCTTT | CASSWGGNTEAFF
TRBJ2-7 | TRBD1 | . | TRBV5-4 | TGTGCCAGCAGCCCAGGACAGGACTCCTACGAGCAGTACTTC | CASSPGQDSYEQYF
TRBJ2-7 | . | . | TRBV4-2 | TGTGCCAGCAGCCAATCCGAGGGATACGAGCAGTACTTC | CASSQSEGYEQYF
TRBJ2-7 | . | . | TRBV2 | TGTGCCAGCAGTGGGCTTGGGGGATCCTACGAGCAGTACTTC | CASSGLGGSYEQYF
TRBJ2-7 | . | . | TRBV25-1 | TGTGCCAGCAGTGAAGGGGGACGCACGACCTACGAGCAGTACTTC | CASSEGGRTTYEQYF
TRBJ1-2 | . | . | TRBV6-5 | TGTGCCAGCAGTTACTCGAAGGGGGGCAGGGACTATGGCTACACCTTC | CASSYSKGGRDYGYTF
TRBJ2-1 | . | . | TRBV28 | TGTGCCAGCAGTTTACTACTGGCTACCATAGACAATGAGCAGTTCTTC | CASSLLLATIDNEQFF
TRBJ1-2 | TRBD1 | . | TRBV4-3 | TGCGCCAGCAGCCAAGATCCCGCGACAGGGGGAGGGGATGGCTACACCTTC | CASSQDPATGGGDGYTF
TRBJ2-7 | . | . | TRBV3-1 | TGTGCCAGCAGCCCGCAACTTATTCCGTCCGAGCAGTACTTC | CASSPQLIPSEQYF
TRBJ1-5 | . | . | TRBV6-2/TRBV6-3 | TGTGCCAGCGCGAACAATCAGCCCCAGCATTTT | CASANNQPQHF
TRBJ1-1 | TRBD1 | . | TRBV7-3 | TGTGCCAGCAGCCCAGGGGGGGCAGTCAAAGCTTTCTTT | CASSPGGAVKAFF
TRBJ2-3 | TRBD2 | . | TRBV12-3/TRBV12-4 | TGTGCCAGCAGGGGGGGACTAGAAGCCACAGATACGCAGTATTTT | CASRGGLEATDTQYF
TRBJ2-1 | . | . | TRBV4-3 | TGCGCCAGCAGCCAAGGGCCCCCCGGCGGATACAATGAGCAGTTCTTC | CASSQGPPGGYNEQFF
TRBJ2-5 | TRBD2 | . | TRBV20-1 | TGCAGTGCTAGAGTTGGGGGGGTAGAGACCCAGTACTTC | CSARVGGVETQYF
TRBJ2-7 | TRBD2 | . | TRBV20-1 | TGCAGTGCTAGACTGGCGGGGGGGCTGTCCGCCGAGCAGTACTTC | CSARLAGGLSAEQYF
TRBJ2-3 | TRBD1 | few | TRBV5-1 | TGCGCCAGCAGCTTTCGTCAGGGGGCAGATACGCAGTATTTT | CASSFRQGADTQYF
TRBJ2-7 | TRBD2 | . | TRBV6-1 | TGTGCCAGCAGACCCGGGACTAGCGGGATTTCCTACGAGCAGTACTTC | CASRPGTSGISYEQYF
TRBJ2-3 | . | . | TRBV9 | TGTGCCAGCAGCGTCCTCTCGGGGCAGAGAGATACGCAGTATTTT | CASSVLSGQRDTQYF
TRBJ2-3 | . | . | TRBV7-2 | TGTGCCACCCACAACTTAGGACGGGAGACGCAGTATTTT | CATHNLGRETQYF
TRBJ1-2 | . | . | TRBV9 | TGTGCCAGCAGCTCCTGGACAGCTGGCTACACCTTC | CASSSWTAGYTF
TRBJ2-2 | . | . | TRBV7-2 | TGTGCCAGCAGTAATATGGGATTGAGGAACACCGGGGAGCTGTTTTTT | CASSNMGLRNTGELFF
TRBJ2-7 | . | . | TRBV7-9 | TGTGCCAGCAGCTTTCGGACAGAACGCTACGAGCAGTACTTC | CASSFRTERYEQYF
TRBJ1-1 | . | . | TRBV7-9 | TGTGCCAGCAGCTTAGACAGTGACACTGAAGCTTTCTTT | CASSLDSDTEAFF
TRBJ2-3 | . | . | TRBV29-1 | TGCAGCGGGGTAGAGGGGGTTCGAAATTCGCAGTATTTT | CSGVEGVRNSQYF
TRBJ2-3 | . | . | TRBV3-1 | TGTGCCAGCAGCCAGGGGGGGCCAAGTCGCACAGATACGCAGTATTTT | CASSQGGPSRTDTQYF